This entry describes one T cell receptor (beta chain). No antigen is known for it. The source of the sample is a study of a mutant IDH1 vaccine in newly diagnosed glioma. At the level of the study: Onset of vaccination occurred 4-6 weeks following radiotherapy alone, or with temozolomide cycles. Before enrollment, patients got radiotherapy alone, temozolomide alone, or mostly the combination.

Whole-study results and caveats: Top peripheral T cell clonotype shifts appeared unrelated to pseudoprogression.

Germline V gene lookup returns CDR1 MNHNS and CDR2 SASEGT. V lost 4 bases and J lost 5, with 17 bases in between. The CDR3 runs to 15 residues. The time point was: week 5, during vaccination. The study gave 300 ug of mutant IDH1 20-mer peptide per vaccine dose, with topical imiquimod. The data were produced by immunoSEQ multiplex PCR, yet TCRdb's version contains in-frame clones alone and is incomplete. Of about 58,000 clones in the sample, around 84% were seen once. This specimen was PBMCs, taken from a glioma patient whose treatment included an IDH1 peptide vaccine. The gene calls are TRBV6-1 and TRBJ2-5; D perhaps matches TRBD1 (6 bases). This receptor was taken from a woman aged 45 to 65 with glioma. The CDR3 is CASSAERLGQETQYF. CDR3 DNA: TGTGCCAGCAGTGCTGAACGCCTAGGACAGGAGACCCAGTACTTC.